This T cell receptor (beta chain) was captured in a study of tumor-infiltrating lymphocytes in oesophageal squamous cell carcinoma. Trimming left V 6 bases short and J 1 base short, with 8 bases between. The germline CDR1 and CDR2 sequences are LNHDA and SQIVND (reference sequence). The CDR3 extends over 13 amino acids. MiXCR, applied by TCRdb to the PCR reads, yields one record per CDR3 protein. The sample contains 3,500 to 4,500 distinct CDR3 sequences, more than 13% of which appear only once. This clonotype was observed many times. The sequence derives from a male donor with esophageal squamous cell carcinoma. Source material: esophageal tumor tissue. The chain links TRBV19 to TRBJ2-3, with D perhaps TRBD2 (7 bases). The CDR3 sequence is CASSGGRTDTQYF. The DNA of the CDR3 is TGTGCCAGTAGCGGGGGGCGCACAGATACGCAGTATTTT.